Listed here are 16 T cell receptor beta chains from one sample, sequenced in a study of regulatory T cells in long-lasting Graves disease. The TCR beta library used iRepertoire HTBI primers with Arm-PCR amplification of CDR3. One entry per CDR3 protein, called by TCRdb with MiXCR from the multiplex PCR reads. The profile shows 400,000 to 650,000 distinct CDR3 sequences, approximately 16% of them singletons. Time point noted: newly diagnosed GD, antithyroid drugs for less than 3 months. PBMC-derived RNA was used for the TCR library. The same data also contributed to another study, on T cells in Graves' hyperthyroidism and ophthalmopathy.

The specimen was peripheral blood mononuclear cells (PBMCs), collected at new diagnosis, from a patient treated with antithyroid drugs. The receptor source for this set is a woman aged 35-65 years with Graves disease.

This chain joins TRBV11-3 and TRBJ2-7, with D tentatively TRBD2 (6 bases). This CDR3 is 13 amino acids long. With 3 bases removed from V and 7 bases from J, the gap between germline ends came to 13 bases. Looked up from germline, CDR1 is SGHNT and CDR2 is YENEEA. The CDR3 DNA reads TGTGCCAGCAGCTTTGACCTAGGGAGGGAGCAGTACTTC. Translated, it gives CASSFDLGREQYF.

This clonotype occurred a few times. The V call is TRBV18, the J call TRBJ2-1; 9 bases agree with TRBD2. The junction had 8 bases not matched to a gene; V was cut back by 2 bases and J by 15 bases. The germline V gene has CDR1 KGHSH and CDR2 LQKENI. The CDR3 spans 13 residues. CDR3 DNA sequence: TGTGCCAGCTCACCAGATTCGCGGGGGGGACTGTTCTTC. It yields the protein CASSPDSRGGLFF.

This clonotype has just a few counts. The chain employs TRBV4-1 and TRBJ2-1, with no clear D. The V gene's germline CDR1 is MGHRA and CDR2 YSYEKL. The V end lost 0 bases, the J end lost 7 bases, and 16 bases lay between the germline ends. The CDR3 runs 16 residues. The CDR3 here is CASSQESLRDLNEQFF. DNA for the CDR3: TGCGCCAGCAGCCAAGAATCTCTCCGCGACCTGAATGAGCAGTTCTTC.

This clonotype has only a few counts. The J gene is TRBJ1-5, the V gene TRBV4-1, with D possibly matching TRBD1 (6 bases). The V gene's germline CDR1 is MGHRA and CDR2 YSYEKL. The V gene lost 3 bases and the J gene lost 5 bases, with 20 bases spanning the gap. The CDR3 is 17 amino acids. For the CDR3, the DNA is TGCGCCAGCAGCCAGGGCCTGGGGGGCGGTGTGTATCAGCCCCAGCATTTT. Its translation: CASSQGLGGGVYQPQHF.

The chain uses TRBV6-2 or TRBV6-3 and TRBJ1-5; D possibly corresponds to TRBD1 (5 bases). The CDR3 has 15 residues. The V gene's germline CDR1 is MNHEY and CDR2 SVGEGT. V was cut by 5 bases and J by 0 bases, with 11 bases left in between. CDR3 loop: CASSDGDSSNQPQHF. For the CDR3, the DNA is TGTGCCAGCAGTGACGGAGACAGTAGCAATCAGCCCCAGCATTTT.

The rearrangement uses TRBV12-5 and TRBJ2-7; D is undetermined. The CDR3 is made up of 15 amino acids. CDR1 and CDR2 from the germline V gene are LGHNT and FRNRAP. Trimming pared 1 base from V and 6 bases from J, leaving 16 bases between. CDR3 sequence: CASGLEVGNPLEQYF. The CDR3 nucleotides are TGTGCTAGTGGTTTGGAGGTCGGAAACCCCCTCGAGCAGTACTTC.

The table lists this clonotype with a few counts. CDR3: CASSWPRPFAMSSYNEQFF. DNA for the CDR3: TGCGCCAGCAGCTGGCCGCGACCTTTTGCGATGAGCTCCTACAATGAGCAGTTCTTC. The chain uses TRBV5-1 and TRBJ2-1; D is unclear. Germline V gene data show CDR1 as SGHRS and CDR2 as YFSETQ. The CDR3 contains 19 residues. V lost 3 bases and J lost 0, with 22 bases in between. Filled out from reference TRBV5-1 and TRBJ2-1, the complete variable domain reads KAGVTQTPRYLIKTRGQQVTLSCSPISGHRSVSWYQQTPGQGLQFLFEYFSETQRNKGNFPGRFSGRQFSNSRSEMNVSTLELGDSALYLCASSWPRPFAMSSYNEQFFGPGTRLTVL.

There are a few counts of this clonotype. With a much larger clone just one base away, this may be a read error. The CDR3 sequence is CASSQDGSNRPQHF. DNA for the CDR3: TGTGCCAGCAGCCAGGACGGCAGCAATCGGCCCCAGCATTTT. This chain connects TRBV11-2 to TRBJ1-5; no clear D. Germline CDR1 reads SGHAT; CDR2 reads FQNNGV. The CDR3 totals 14 residues.

The chain employs TRBV5-1 and TRBJ2-1; 11 bases map to TRBD2. CDR1 SGHRS and CDR2 YFSETQ come from the germline V gene. The CDR3 runs 15 residues. Germline trimming cut 5 bases from V and 8 bases from J; bases unmatched to any gene: 9. Written as DNA, the CDR3 is TGCGCCAGCAGACATAGCGGGGGGGCGTTACATGAGCAGTTCTTC. This codes for CASRHSGGALHEQFF. Together with reference TRBV5-1 and TRBJ2-1, the CDR3 gives the full variable domain: KAGVTQTPRYLIKTRGQQVTLSCSPISGHRSVSWYQQTPGQGLQFLFEYFSETQRNKGNFPGRFSGRQFSNSRSEMNVSTLELGDSALYLCASRHSGGALHEQFFGPGTRLTVL.

This clonotype was counted only a few times. For the CDR3, the DNA is TGTGCCAGCAGCTCTTTGGACAGGGGCAACTCCTACGAGCAGTACTTC. Translation: CASSSLDRGNSYEQYF. The V gene is TRBV13, the J gene TRBJ2-7, with 9 positions matching TRBD1. CDR3 length equals 16 residues. Germline loops: CDR1 PRHDT, CDR2 FYEKMQ (reference sequence). V lost 4 bases and J lost 0; bases outside the gene matches: 7.

There are many counts of this clonotype. The chain combines TRBV7-9 with TRBJ2-7; D gene uncertain. This CDR3 contains 12 residues. V lost 5 bases to trimming and J lost 7 bases, with 12 bases between them. Germline loops: CDR1 SEHNR, CDR2 FQNEAQ (reference sequence). CDR3 loop: CASSPAPGEQYF. In DNA, the CDR3 is TGTGCCAGCAGCCCCGCCCCTGGGGAGCAGTACTTC.

The chain couples TRBV4-1 to TRBJ1-3; D not resolved. V shed 1 base and J shed 0 bases, with 16 bases lying between them. CDR3 size: 18 residues. Germline assignment: CDR1 MGHRA and CDR2 YSYEKL. The CDR3 is CASSQVRKDYLSGNTIYF. The CDR3 nucleotides are TGCGCCAGCAGCCAAGTTAGGAAGGACTATCTCTCTGGAAACACCATATATTTT.

The CDR3 loop is CASSARDLGNEQFF. CDR3 nucleotides: TGTGCCAGCAGTGCTCGCGACCTAGGTAATGAGCAGTTCTTC. V is TRBV2 and J is TRBJ2-1; D is undetermined. CDR1 SNHLY and CDR2 FYNNEI come from the germline V gene. The CDR3 runs to 14 residues. V gave up 4 bases and J gave up 7 bases, with 14 bases separating them.

The table lists this clonotype with many counts. The genes are TRBV7-9 and TRBJ2-7, with D possibly called TRBD1 or TRBD2 (5 bases each). The CDR3 loop spans 15 amino acids. With 6 bases removed from V and 0 bases from J, the gap between germline ends came to 15 bases. The germline CDR1 and CDR2 sequences are SEHNR and FQNEAQ (reference sequence). The CDR3 spells CASRDRDEVSYEQYF. CDR3 nucleotide sequence: TGTGCCAGCAGAGACCGGGACGAGGTCTCCTACGAGCAGTACTTC.

There are many counts of this clonotype. The V call is TRBV12-3 or TRBV12-4, the J call TRBJ1-1, with D tentatively TRBD1 (5 bases). The CDR3 contains 13 residues. The V and J ends lost 5 bases and 7 bases respectively, with 14 bases between them. The CDR3 sequence is CASSLGTGREAFF. Written as DNA, the CDR3 is TGTGCCAGCAGTCTCGGGACGGGTCGTGAAGCTTTCTTT.

This clonotype was seen at least ten times. This rearrangement joins TRBV5-6 to TRBJ1-2, with 7 bases aligning to TRBD1. The V gene end was trimmed by 4 bases and the J gene end by 3 bases; junction bases not matched to a gene: 9. From germline, CDR1 is SGHDT and CDR2 YYEEEE. The CDR3 is 15 residues long. DNA for the CDR3: TGTGCCAGCAGCCGGGGAAGGGGGCTAGACTATGGCTACACCTTC. Protein sequence: CASSRGRGLDYGYTF.